This TCR beta chain came from a study of quantifying T cell responses using KT2 cells. Across the whole study: cDNA was made from DNase-treated RNA using alpha and beta constant primers.

The cDNA 3' end received a ligated oligonucleotide with a UMI. An equimolar mix of RC1.1 and RC1.2 primed the beta chain across TRBC1 and TRBC2. Each CDR3 protein is one row after TCRdb ran MiXCR on the UMI-ligation and nested PCR reads. The sample includes tens of thousands of distinct CDR3 sequences, 7.3% of them seen just once. This clonotype was seen at least ten times. The CDR3 is made up of 15 amino acids. CDR1 and CDR2 from the germline V gene are SGHNT and YYREEE (reference sequence). V gave up 0 bases and J gave up 5 bases, with 14 bases separating them. Fixed numbers of PBMC received varying amounts of KT2 cells.

The rearrangement joins TRBV5-4 to TRBJ2-5; D might be TRBD1 or TRBD2, each matching 6 bases. This receptor was identified in a human donor. Source material: PBMCs spiked with cells of the T cell clone KT2. The CDR3 nucleotides read TGTGCCAGCAGCTTGGCTCTGACGGGGGCTGAGACCCAGTACTTC. It translates to CASSLALTGAETQYF.